This TCR beta chain emerged from a study of cytomegalovirus exposure and HLA in healthy donors. The germline CDR1 and CDR2 sequences are SGHRS and YFSETQ. There are 13 residues in the CDR3. The V gene end was trimmed by 4 bases and the J gene end by 2 bases; junction bases not matched to a gene: 2. Study observations and caveats: Per published reports, the classifier diagnosed cytomegalovirus status with high specificity and sensitivity.

In the PCR, 60 Vbeta and 13 Jbeta primers were used. Using immunoSEQ multiplex PCR, the repertoire was profiled, and TCRdb retains in-frame clones only, with some absent. The data hold 150,000 to 250,000 clones, with 79% observed a single time. To note about this clone: No antigen is known for it. The identical CDR3 is also encoded by other nucleotide sequences in the sample.

The chain combines TRBV5-1 with TRBJ2-7; 8 positions agree with TRBD1. The origin of this receptor is a woman aged 25 to 39 in good health and CMV-seropositive. The sample was PBMCs. CDR3 in DNA: TGCGCCAGCAGCCCGGACAGGGCCTACGAGCAGTACTTC. It is translated as CASSPDRAYEQYF.